This T cell receptor beta chain was documented in a study of blood T cell repertoires in COVID-19. Study details: Acute and convalescent COVID-19 samples came from the United States, Italy and Spain. PBMCs, B-cell-depleted T cells, or T cells were the source of the cDNA or gDNA that made up the material.

Per the original data handling: Amplification with reference gene primers provided the estimates of nucleated cell counts. Using immunoSEQ multiplex PCR, the repertoire was profiled, and TCRdb retains in-frame clones only, with some absent. The D gene and trimming were derived from the DNA, and the V and J assignments and clone size from that table. The sample records hundreds of thousands of clones, more than 85% being singletons. Losses at the gene ends were 6 bases for V and 0 bases for J; bases not matched to a gene: 6. Germline V CDR1 and CDR2: GTSNPN, SVGIG (reference sequence). CDR3 length: 14 amino acids.

The TCR sequence derives from a woman aged 30 to 39 with acute or convalescent COVID-19. The chain combines TRBV30 with TRBJ1-2, with 8 bases matching TRBD1. The sample consisted of peripheral blood. CDR3 in DNA: TGTGCCTGTCCTAAGGGACAGGCTAACTATGGCTACACCTTC. Translation: CACPKGQANYGYTF.